Shown below are 30 T cell receptor beta chains from a single sample sequenced in a study of T cells after yellow fever vaccination. In TCRdb, the 5' RACE reads were re-called with MiXCR into one record per CDR3 protein. The sample has some 150,000 distinct CDR3 sequences; 8% to 13% are singletons. The sequencing used CD8+ T cells sorted from PBMCs, collected 15 days after the yellow fever booster vaccination. These receptors originate from a man between 18 and 29 years old who received the YFV17D yellow fever vaccine.

This clonotype was picked up a small number of times. V is TRBV7-8 and J is TRBJ2-1; TRBD1 matches at 8 bases. V was pared by 5 bases and J by 7 bases, with 10 bases of the junction left unmatched. This CDR3 spans 15 amino acids. In germline, CDR1 is SGHVS, CDR2 FQNEAQ. CDR3 bases: TGTGCCAGCAGCGCCCAGACAGGGGTTGGGAATGAGCAGTTCTTC. Protein: CASSAQTGVGNEQFF.

This sequence joins TRBV7-9 and TRBJ1-1, with D uncertain. Germline values: CDR1 SEHNR, CDR2 FQNEAQ (reference sequence). Trimming shortened V by 5 bases and J by 0 bases, and 13 bases separated the two germline ends. The CDR3 length is 15 residues. The CDR3: CASSDGSGVNTEAFF. Written as DNA, the CDR3 is TGTGCCAGCAGCGACGGTTCTGGGGTGAACACTGAAGCTTTCTTT.

In this sample, this clonotype turned up a few times. The chain links TRBV4-1 to TRBJ2-1; no firm D call. Germline CDR1 is MGHRA and CDR2 is YSYEKL. This CDR3 is 16 amino acids long. V was clipped by 3 bases and J by 0 bases, with 12 bases between them. The CDR3 nucleotides are TGCGCCAGCAGCCATTCCACTGTCAGCTCCTACAATGAGCAGTTCTTC. Translating it yields CASSHSTVSSYNEQFF.

The table lists this clonotype with a few counts. The chain couples TRBV20-1 to TRBJ2-2; D is uncertain. Trimming took 0 bases from V and 1 from J, leaving 12 bases between them. From germline, CDR1 is DFQATT and CDR2 SNEGSKA (reference sequence). CDR3 length: 16 amino acids. The CDR3, as DNA: TGCAGTGCTAGAGATCGGGCTAGAGGGAACACCGGGGAGCTGTTTTTT. This translates into CSARDRARGNTGELFF.

The sample holds a few counts of this clonotype. This chain connects TRBV6-5 to TRBJ2-2, with D possibly TRBD2 on 5 matching bases. The V gene's germline CDR1 is MNHEY and CDR2 SVGAGI. Deletions cut 2 bases from V and 4 bases from J, with 8 bases between. The CDR3 contains 14 residues. The CDR3 coding sequence is TGTGCCAGCAGTTACGGAGGAATCACCGGGGAGCTGTTTTTT. This sequence encodes CASSYGGITGELFF.

The chain combines TRBV7-9 with TRBJ2-4; the match to TRBD1 covers 8 bases. The CDR3 loop spans 14 amino acids. The J segment lost 8 bases and the V segment lost 4 bases, leaving 7 bases of the junction unmatched. Germline V gene data show CDR1 as SEHNR and CDR2 as FQNEAQ (reference sequence). The CDR3 region is CASSYRGNGYIQYF. The CDR3 DNA follows: TGTGCCAGCAGCTACAGGGGGAATGGATACATTCAGTACTTC. Using reference TRBV7-9 and TRBJ2-4 for the parts outside the CDR3, the full variable domain is DTGVSQNPRHKITKRGQNVTFRCDPISEHNRLYWYRQTLGQGPEFLTYFQNEAQLEKSRLLSDRFSAERPKGSFSTLEIQRTEQGDSAMYLCASSYRGNGYIQYFGAGTRLSVL.

This clonotype was seen a handful of times. The chain is built from TRBV6-6 and TRBJ2-3; TRBD1 aligns across 8 bases. Germline-derived CDR1 and CDR2 are MNHNY and SVGAGI (reference sequence). The V gene end was trimmed by 5 bases and the J gene end by 5 bases; junction bases not matched to a gene: 6. The CDR3 covers 14 residues. DNA for the CDR3: TGTGCCAGCAGTGTTCAGGGGGCCATAGATACGCAGTATTTT. Residues: CASSVQGAIDTQYF.

This clonotype was seen a few times. The CDR3 protein is CASSPRPRVQGETQYF. CDR3 nucleotide sequence: TGTGCCAGCTCACCACGTCCTCGGGTGCAGGGTGAGACCCAGTACTTC. The V and J genes are TRBV18 and TRBJ2-5, with a tentative D call TRBD1 (5 bases). Germline CDR1 is KGHSH and CDR2 is LQKENI. Trimming took 1 base from V and 5 from J, leaving 17 bases between them. This CDR3 has 16 residues.

The genes are TRBV4-1 and TRBJ2-3; 8 bases match TRBD1. V dropped 4 bases and J dropped 9; count of bases not matched to a gene: 12. Germline CDR1 and CDR2: MGHRA and YSYEKL. The CDR3 loop spans 15 amino acids. The CDR3 sequence is CASSPSPGTGTTQYF. In DNA form, the CDR3 reads TGCGCCAGCAGCCCCAGTCCCGGGACAGGCACAACGCAGTATTTT.

This clonotype was found a few times. This chain joins TRBV6-2 or TRBV6-3 and TRBJ1-2, with TRBD1 as a possible D gene (5 bases). The V end was cut by 6 bases, the J end by 4 bases, with 18 bases between. This CDR3 is 15 amino acids long. Germline V gene data show CDR1 as MNHEY and CDR2 as SVGEGT. The CDR3 sequence: CASSGTFGHFYGYTF. The CDR3 nucleotides read TGTGCCAGCAGCGGAACATTCGGACACTTCTATGGCTACACCTTC.

This clonotype has just a few counts. The chain uses TRBV3-1 and TRBJ2-7; 7 nucleotides match TRBD2. In germline, CDR1 is LGHDT, CDR2 YNNKEL (reference sequence). This CDR3 is built from 15 residues. The J segment lost 4 bases and the V segment lost 0 bases, leaving 6 bases of the junction unmatched. This CDR3 is CASSQDRDYLYEQYF. CDR3 bases: TGTGCCAGCAGCCAAGATCGGGACTACTTGTACGAGCAGTACTTC.

This clonotype occurred a few times. The genes are TRBV7-9 and TRBJ2-7, with 9 bases identical to TRBD1. V shed 5 bases, J shed 2 bases, and the junction held 7 bases outside the gene matches. CDR1 SEHNR and CDR2 FQNEAQ come from the germline V gene (reference sequence). The CDR3 consists of 15 residues. CDR3 sequence: CASSQPGQGTYEQYF. Here the CDR3 DNA reads TGTGCCAGCAGCCAACCGGGACAGGGCACCTACGAGCAGTACTTC.

At least ten counts were recorded for this clonotype. This chain uses TRBV7-3 with TRBJ2-1; 8 nucleotides line up with TRBD2. V lost 2 bases to trimming and J lost 7 bases; unmatched junction nucleotides: 4. Germline CDR1 reads SGHTA; CDR2 reads FQGTGA. This CDR3 spans 14 amino acids. CDR3 bases: TGTGCCAGCAGCTTAGGGCGCGGGGGGAATGAGCAGTTCTTC. It is translated as CASSLGRGGNEQFF. The full variable domain, in which reference TRBV7-3 and TRBJ2-1 provide the parts outside the CDR3, is GAGVSQTPSNKVTEKGKYVELRCDPISGHTALYWYRQSLGQGPEFLIYFQGTGAADDSGLPNDRFFAVRPEGSVSTLKIQRTERGDSAVYLCASSLGRGGNEQFFGPGTRLTVL.

This clonotype showed up many times. The chain joins TRBV6-1 to TRBJ2-6, with unresolved D. Germline V gives CDR1 MNHNS, CDR2 SASEGT. This CDR3 has 15 residues. The germline V and J ends were trimmed by 5 bases and 1 base, with 9 bases remaining between them. Here the CDR3 DNA reads TGTGCCAGCAGTCTACAAAGATCTGGGGCCAACGTCCTGACTTTC. This translates into CASSLQRSGANVLTF.

A few counts support this clonotype. The V gene is TRBV12-3 or TRBV12-4, the J gene TRBJ1-1; D uncertain. Trimming shortened V by 1 base and J by 1 base, and 16 bases separated the two germline ends. The CDR3 extends over 17 amino acids. CDR3 region: CASSLVGFWLWNTEAFF. DNA for the CDR3: TGTGCCAGCAGTTTAGTGGGTTTTTGGTTGTGGAACACTGAAGCTTTCTTT.

The chain recombines TRBV11-2 with TRBJ2-7, with D hard to call. The germline gives CDR1 SGHAT, CDR2 FQNNGV. The CDR3 is made up of 14 amino acids. The V and J ends lost 0 bases and 4 bases respectively, with 10 bases between them. CDR3 amino acids: CASSLDQTEYEQYV. Written as DNA, the CDR3 is TGTGCCAGCAGCTTAGATCAAACAGAGTACGAGCAGTACGTC.

Only a few counts were recorded for this clonotype. The chain links TRBV7-9 to TRBJ1-6, with 8 bases matching TRBD1. Per germline, CDR1 SEHNR and CDR2 FQNEAQ (reference sequence). This CDR3 region has 14 residues. V was clipped by 6 bases and J by 10 bases; unmatched bases: 8. As DNA, the CDR3 is TGTGCCAGCAGGGTTGGACAGGGAGGCTCACCCCTCCACTTT. The encoded protein is CASRVGQGGSPLHF.

The V call is TRBV6-2 or TRBV6-3, the J call TRBJ1-4, with D possibly being TRBD1 (5 bases). This CDR3 is 18 amino acids long. V shed 2 bases and J shed 6 bases, with 22 bases lying between them. The germline V gene encodes CDR1 MNHEY and CDR2 SVGEGT. The CDR3, as DNA: TGTGCCAGCAGTTACCCCCCGGGGGACGGGACGGAGGATGAAAAACTGTTTTTT. Translating gives CASSYPPGDGTEDEKLFF.

This clonotype has a handful of counts. The genes are TRBV7-9 and TRBJ1-5; 7 bases are a match to TRBD1. V lost 4 bases and J lost 4; bases outside the gene matches: 1. Germline assignment: CDR1 SEHNR and CDR2 FQNEAQ (reference sequence). This CDR3 is built from 13 residues. In nucleotides, the CDR3 is TGTGCCAGCAGCTGGACAGGAAATCAGCCCCAGCATTTT. It translates to CASSWTGNQPQHF.

This clonotype was seen more than once but under ten times. V usage is TRBV4-2 and J usage is TRBJ1-5; D remains unclear. V was shortened by 2 bases and J by 9 bases, with 8 bases between the two germline ends. Germline-derived CDR1 and CDR2 are LGHNA and YNFKEQ. The CDR3 loop spans 12 amino acids. The DNA of the CDR3 is TGTGCCAGCAGCCAAAAGGGCCCGCCCCAGCATTTT. This sequence encodes CASSQKGPPQHF.

The V gene is TRBV7-3, the J gene TRBJ2-1, with D tentatively TRBD1 (6 bases). Germline CDR1 SGHTA, CDR2 FQGTGA. Trimming stripped 5 bases from V and 9 bases from J, with 11 bases between. The CDR3 has 12 amino acids. CDR3 region: CASSRGQTEQFF. CDR3 coding DNA: TGTGCCAGCAGCAGAGGACAGACTGAGCAGTTCTTC.

This clonotype appeared a few times. CDR3: CASRTPGGGPDTQYF. The CDR3 region has the DNA TGTGCCAGCAGAACCCCGGGGGGGGGCCCAGATACGCAGTATTTT. The chain joins TRBV7-9 to TRBJ2-3; 8 positions match TRBD2. The CDR3 length is 15 residues. Germline CDR1 is SEHNR and CDR2 is FQNEAQ (reference sequence). V trimming: 6 bases; J trimming: 4 bases; junction bases outside the gene matches: 9.

This clonotype was recorded a few times. J is TRBJ2-3 and V is TRBV12-5, with TRBD1 identical over 7 bases. This CDR3 contains 16 residues. The germline V gene encodes CDR1 LGHNT and CDR2 FRNRAP. Trimming took 1 base from V and 1 from J; bases not matched to a gene: 5. CDR3 coding DNA: TGTGCTAGTGGTTTGGATCGGGGACAGCGCACAGATACGCAGTATTTT. Its protein is CASGLDRGQRTDTQYF.

This clonotype was seen many times. This CDR3 reads CATSRGRGNQPQHF. The CDR3 DNA follows: TGTGCCACCAGCAGAGGTAGGGGAAATCAGCCCCAGCATTTT. The V gene is TRBV15, the J gene TRBJ1-5; D is perhaps TRBD1 (5 bases). Per the germline V gene, CDR1 is LNHNV and CDR2 is YYDKDF (reference sequence). Trimming left V 1 base short and J 4 bases short, with 8 bases between. CDR3 length equals 14 residues. The full variable domain, with the rest looked up from reference TRBV15 and TRBJ1-5, is DAMVIQNPRYQVTQFGKPVTLSCSQTLNHNVMYWYQQKSSQAPKLLFHYYDKDFNNEADTPDNFQSRRPNTSFCFLDIRSPGLGDTAMYLCATSRGRGNQPQHFGDGTRLSIL.

This clonotype has just a few counts. This sequence joins TRBV12-3 or TRBV12-4 and TRBJ2-7; D remains ambiguous. V was cut by 0 bases and J by 3 bases, with 6 bases left in between. This CDR3 contains 13 residues. The DNA for the CDR3 is TGTGCCAGCAGTTTAGCCCTGGGCTACGAGCAGTACGTC. This encodes CASSLALGYEQYV.

The genes are TRBV28 and TRBJ1-5; D not certain. This CDR3 region has 11 residues. CDR1 is MDHEN and CDR2 is SYDVKM in the germline V gene. Trimming pared 9 bases from V and 7 bases from J, leaving 10 bases between. Written as DNA, the CDR3 is TGTGCCAGTAACGCCGACCAGCCCCAGCATTTT. It specifies CASNADQPQHF. The variable domain in full, completed from reference TRBV28 and TRBJ1-5, reads DVKVTQSSRYLVKRTGEKVFLECVQDMDHENMFWYRQDPGLGLRLIYFSYDVKMKEKGDIPEGYSVSREKKERFSLILESASTNQTSMYLCASNADQPQHFGDGTRLSIL.

Ten or more counts support this clonotype. This rearrangement joins TRBV5-1 to TRBJ2-7, with D maybe TRBD2 (6 bases). From germline, CDR1 is SGHRS and CDR2 YFSETQ. This CDR3 is 14 amino acids long. V was pared by 1 base and J by 3 bases, with 11 bases between. CDR3 bases: TGCGCCAGCAGCTTGTTCGCGGGAAACTACGAGCAGTACTTC. It encodes CASSLFAGNYEQYF.

This clonotype was found a few times. V is TRBV9 and J is TRBJ2-1, with D perhaps matching TRBD2 (6 bases). This CDR3 region has 13 residues. With 3 bases removed from V and 6 bases from J, the gap between germline ends came to 10 bases. Germline V lookup: CDR1 SGDLS, CDR2 YYNGEE. The CDR3 nucleotides are TGTGCCAGCAGCGGGGGGGAAGGCAATGAGCAGTTCTTC. Translating it yields CASSGGEGNEQFF.

In this sample, this clonotype turned up a few times. This chain joins TRBV27 and TRBJ1-6; 8 bases agree with TRBD1. Germline trimming cut 5 bases from V and 8 bases from J; bases unmatched to any gene: 11. The CDR3 has 16 residues. Per the germline V gene, CDR1 is MNHEY and CDR2 is SMNVEV (reference sequence). The CDR3 spells CASSPLGRTGHSPLHF. The CDR3 nucleotides read TGTGCCAGCAGTCCCCTCGGAAGGACAGGGCATTCACCCCTCCACTTT.

This clonotype was found a few times. V is TRBV7-3 and J is TRBJ1-2; 12 positions match TRBD1. The germline gives CDR1 SGHTA, CDR2 FQGTGA. The CDR3 totals 16 residues. Trimming took 2 bases from V and 7 from J; bases not matched to a gene: 8. CDR3 nucleotides: TGTGCCAGCAGCTTATTCCCGGGACAGGGGGCGAGTGGCTACACCTTC. As protein: CASSLFPGQGASGYTF.